This T cell receptor beta chain appears in the sequencing data of a study of blood T cell repertoires in COVID-19. Looking at the study overall: T cells, B-cell-depleted T cells, or PBMCs provided the cDNA or gDNA that served as material.

Libraries were prepared by immunoSEQ multiplex PCR; TCRdb keeps only in-frame clonotypes and omits some of them. The sample comprises 150,000 to 200,000 clones, 84% of which are singletons, and 2.6% rests with the top ten. Trimming stripped 6 bases from V and 1 base from J, with 9 bases between. The CDR3 is 13 residues long. Per the germline V gene, CDR1 is MDHEN and CDR2 is SYDVKM. The chain links TRBV28 to TRBJ2-5; D not certain. The sequencing input was peripheral blood. The clonotype originates from a human donor with acute or convalescent COVID-19. The donor label of this sample is uncertain. DNA of the CDR3: TGTGCCAGCAGCTCCTCCCCCCAAGAGACCCAGTACTTC. This encodes CASSSSPQETQYF.